This T cell receptor (beta chain) was captured by sequencing in a study of blood T cell repertoires in COVID-19. Germline V gene lookup returns CDR1 MNHEY and CDR2 SVGAGI. The length of the CDR3 is 14 residues. V lost 2 bases and J 4 bases, leaving 11 bases between the germline ends. The repertoire was sequenced with immunoSEQ multiplex PCR; TCRdb's copy has only in-frame clones and lacks some. Of 55,000 to 70,000 clones in the sample, under 85% were seen once. The chain uses TRBV6-5 and TRBJ1-1; D is unresolved. The sequence was obtained from a man aged 55 to 70 with acute or convalescent COVID-19. The specimen was peripheral blood. CDR3 sequence (DNA): TGTGCCAGCAGTTACCGCTCGGAGATCACTGAAGCTTTCTTT. Translation: CASSYRSEITEAFF.